Below are 17 T cell receptor beta chains sequenced from a single sample in a study of T cell repertoires in cytomegalovirus infection. TCRdb re-called the reads through MiXCR, storing one row per CDR3 protein. In the table there are some 400,000 distinct CDR3 sequences, roughly 30% of which are singletons. Sequenced input: PBMCs. These receptors all come from a human donor in good health (CMV status not recorded). Some clones in this sample may be carry-over from other donors' samples.

There are many counts of this clonotype. CDR3 bases: TGTGCCAGCAGCTCCTTTCTCTTGGTGGACGGAAACACCATATATTTT. Amino acids: CASSSFLLVDGNTIYF. This sequence joins TRBV7-8 and TRBJ1-3, with D uncertain. The CDR3 length is 16 residues. In germline, CDR1 is SGHVS, CDR2 FQNEAQ. Trimming shortened V by 4 bases and J by 4 bases, and 17 bases separated the two germline ends.

This clonotype occurred many times. The V gene is TRBV6-2 or TRBV6-3, the J gene TRBJ2-7; a weak D match, TRBD2 (5 bases). With 6 bases removed from V and 6 bases from J, the gap between germline ends came to 12 bases. Germline CDR1 reads MNHEY; CDR2 reads SVGEGT. The CDR3 runs 12 residues. In DNA, the CDR3 is TGTGCCAGCAGGCCCAACGGGATCGAGCAGTACTTC. As protein: CASRPNGIEQYF.

This clonotype was recorded a few times. A far bigger clonotype differs at one base, so this is likely a read error. The gene calls are TRBV5-5 and TRBJ2-7; D is ambiguous. Deletions cut 5 bases from V and 0 bases from J, with 3 bases between. The CDR3 extends over 11 amino acids. The germline gives CDR1 SGHKS, CDR2 YYEKEE (reference sequence). The CDR3 coding sequence is TGTGCCAGCAGACTCTCCTACGAGCAGTACTTC. Amino acid sequence: CASRLSYEQYF.

The table lists this clonotype with many counts. The chain uses TRBV7-2 and TRBJ2-2, with 9 bases fitting TRBD1. Germline CDR1 reads SGHTA; CDR2 reads FQGNSA. With 5 bases clipped from V and 4 bases from J, the junction kept 5 bases outside the gene matches. The CDR3 covers 15 residues. CDR3 sequence reads: CASSLGQGTTGELFF. The CDR3 DNA is TGTGCCAGCAGCCTCGGACAGGGGACCACCGGGGAGCTGTTTTTT.

The chain has TRBV5-1 and TRBJ1-1; 7 positions agree with TRBD1. The CDR3 runs to 16 residues. J lost 4 bases, V lost 0 bases, and 9 bases had no gene match. Germline-derived CDR1 and CDR2 are SGHRS and YFSETQ. The CDR3: CASSLAFDRVATEAFF. CDR3 nucleotides: TGCGCCAGCAGCTTGGCCTTCGACAGGGTGGCCACTGAAGCTTTCTTT.

This clonotype was seen at least ten times. The CDR3 bases are TGTGCCAGCAGCTTAAGTGGTTCAGTCAATCAGCCCCAGCATTTT. It translates to CASSLSGSVNQPQHF. This chain connects TRBV7-8 to TRBJ1-5, with D hard to call. V lost 2 bases to trimming and J lost 3 bases, with 11 bases between them. The germline CDR1 and CDR2 sequences are SGHVS and FQNEAQ. The CDR3 totals 15 residues.

The chain links TRBV2 to TRBJ1-1, with TRBD1 as a possible D gene (6 bases). CDR3 length equals 13 residues. CDR1 SNHLY and CDR2 FYNNEI come from the germline V gene. With 7 bases removed from V and 1 base from J, the gap between germline ends came to 10 bases. Here the CDR3 DNA reads TGTGCCAGCAAGGGCAGGGGGAACACTGAAGCTTTCTTT. Its protein is CASKGRGNTEAFF.

The V and J genes are TRBV6-5 and TRBJ2-2; 7 bases are shared with TRBD1. V shed 5 bases, J shed 4 bases, and the junction held 4 bases outside the gene matches. This CDR3 is 14 amino acids long. Per germline, CDR1 MNHEY and CDR2 SVGAGI. The CDR3 region has the DNA TGTGCCAGCAGTCAAGCAGGGGGCACCGGGGAGCTGTTTTTT. Amino acid sequence: CASSQAGGTGELFF.

The chain employs TRBV6-5 and TRBJ2-1; 11 positions agree with TRBD2. Germline V gene lookup returns CDR1 MNHEY and CDR2 SVGAGI. This CDR3 has 19 amino acids. The V gene end was trimmed by 0 bases and the J gene end by 3 bases; junction bases not matched to a gene: 10. The CDR3 nucleotides read TGTGCCAGCAGTTACTCGATCCCGACTCTAGCGGGGGGCTACAATGAGCAGTTCTTC. Translation gives CASSYSIPTLAGGYNEQFF.

The CDR3 spells CSVGTGRDTEAFF. CDR3 nucleotides: TGCAGTGTCGGGACAGGGAGGGACACTGAAGCTTTCTTT. The chain joins TRBV20-1 to TRBJ1-1; TRBD1 aligns across 9 bases. V lost 7 bases and J lost 3; bases outside the gene matches: 6. Germline CDR1 is DFQATT and CDR2 is SNEGSKA (reference sequence). The CDR3 runs to 13 residues.

Note on this clonotype: Being one base from a much bigger clone, this may be a read error. The V call is TRBV6-1, the J call TRBJ2-7; TRBD1 matches at 7 bases. The CDR3 consists of 15 residues. Germline-derived CDR1 and CDR2 are MNHNS and SASEGT. DNA for the CDR3: TGTGCCAGCTGTGAGAGTCAAGGGGGCGACTACGAGCAGTACTTC. It yields the protein CASCESQGGDYEQYF.

This clonotype was picked up a small number of times. The chain couples TRBV2 to TRBJ1-1, with 8 bases fitting TRBD1. Germline lookup yields CDR1 SNHLY and CDR2 FYNNEI. This CDR3 has 14 residues. The V gene end was trimmed by 6 bases and the J gene end by 4 bases; junction bases not matched to a gene: 7. This chain's CDR3 is CASSDRGVGTEAFF. The CDR3 coding sequence is TGTGCCAGCAGCGACAGGGGCGTAGGCACTGAAGCTTTCTTT.

This clonotype has more than one count but fewer than ten. The chain carries TRBV11-3 and TRBJ1-3; unclear D gene. CDR1 is SGHNT and CDR2 is YENEEA in the germline V gene. V gave up 2 bases and J gave up 0 bases, with 11 bases separating them. The CDR3 contains 16 residues. CDR3 coding DNA: TGTGCCAGCAGCTTACAAGGGTATTACTCTGGAAACACCATATATTTT. The encoded protein is CASSLQGYYSGNTIYF.

CDR3 in amino acids: CASSIMGTGSHHEQYF. CDR3 DNA sequence: TGTGCCAGTAGTATCATGGGGACAGGATCCCACCACGAGCAGTACTTC. The V call is TRBV19, the J call TRBJ2-7; the match to TRBD1 covers 8 bases. This CDR3 has 16 amino acids. Germline values: CDR1 LNHDA, CDR2 SQIVND (reference sequence). V lost 3 bases and J lost 5; bases outside the gene matches: 12.

The chain carries TRBV6-2 or TRBV6-3 and TRBJ1-5; maybe TRBD1 (6 bases). This CDR3 comprises 14 residues. Trimming shortened V by 6 bases and J by 0 bases, and 9 bases separated the two germline ends. Per the germline V gene, CDR1 is MNHEY and CDR2 is SVGEGT. CDR3 DNA: TGTGCCAGCAGAGGGGACAATAGCAATCAGCCCCAGCATTTT. It is translated as CASRGDNSNQPQHF.

This clonotype was observed a handful of times. The chain has TRBV10-3 and TRBJ1-4; D unresolved. Trimming left V 2 bases short and J 7 bases short, with 11 bases between. Germline CDR1 reads ENHRY; CDR2 reads SYGVKD. CDR3 length equals 14 residues. The CDR3 nucleotides read TGTGCCATCAGTGAGCGGTCCTCCGGTGAAAAACTGTTTTTT. This encodes CAISERSSGEKLFF.

The chain recombines TRBV28 with TRBJ2-1; D perhaps matches TRBD1 (5 bases). CDR3 size: 14 residues. Trimming removed 10 bases from V and 2 bases from J, with 15 bases in between. CDR1 is MDHEN and CDR2 is SYDVKM in the germline V gene. This CDR3 reads CAIRPGQTYNEQFF. The CDR3 DNA reads TGTGCCATCCGGCCAGGACAAACCTACAATGAGCAGTTCTTC.